These 3 T cell receptor beta chains were all obtained from the same sample, sequenced in a study of control samples from healthy donors and cancer patients. Clones were read by immunoSEQ multiplex PCR, and TCRdb kept only the in-frame ones, dropping some. Of 90,000 to 110,000 clones detected, roughly 89% appear once; the ten largest clones hold roughly 15%. The specimen sequenced was blood. The receptors here all came from a woman aged 45-65 years in good health.

This chain joins TRBV18 and TRBJ2-7, with 9 positions matching TRBD2. The CDR3 has 16 residues. The germline V gene has CDR1 KGHSH and CDR2 LQKENI. The J segment lost 0 bases and the V segment lost 3 bases, leaving 6 bases of the junction unmatched. The CDR3 reads CASSPPGLASSYEQYF. Written as DNA, the CDR3 is TGTGCCAGCTCACCGCCTGGACTAGCGTCCTCCTACGAGCAGTACTTC.

The genes are TRBV5-1 and TRBJ2-1, with D possibly being TRBD1 or TRBD2 (6 bases each). Germline V gene lookup returns CDR1 SGHRS and CDR2 YFSETQ. Trimming shortened V by 1 base and J by 2 bases, and 10 bases separated the two germline ends. The CDR3 sequence is 15 residues long. In nucleotides, the CDR3 is TGCGCCAGCAGCTTGAGGGGGGCTCCCTACAATGAGCAGTTCTTC. This translates into CASSLRGAPYNEQFF.

The gene calls are TRBV7-2 and TRBJ2-3, with TRBD2 as a possible D gene (6 bases). The germline CDR1 and CDR2 sequences are SGHTA and FQGNSA. Between the trimmed V and J ends, which lost 8 bases and 5 bases, there was a span of 14 bases. The CDR3 totals 13 residues. The CDR3 coding sequence is TGTGCCAGCGGAGGGAAAGGTGGAGATACGCAGTATTTT. Translated: CASGGKGGDTQYF.